These 9 T cell receptor beta chains share one sample of origin, sequenced in a study of molecular identifiers for immune sequencing clone quantification. TCRdb independently ran MiXCR on the PCR reads; one entry per CDR3 protein. The sample has around 480,000 distinct CDR3 sequences, about 20% seen once; the top ten hold about 0.84%. Sequenced input: naive CD8+ T cells from blood, with Jurkat cell RNA spiked in. Documented subset: FACS-sorted CD8+CD4-CCR7+CD45RA+ naive T cells. Receptors originate from a human donor in good health. Some libraries in this study had Jurkat cell RNA spiked in.

This clonotype was counted at least ten times. The chain is built from TRBV4-1 and TRBJ2-7; TRBD1 aligns across 10 bases. Looked up from germline, CDR1 is MGHRA and CDR2 is YSYEKL. There are 15 residues in the CDR3. The V gene end was trimmed by 3 bases and the J gene end by 4 bases; junction bases not matched to a gene: 6. The CDR3 region is CASSHRTGGHYEQYF. The CDR3 DNA reads as TGCGCCAGCAGCCACCGGACAGGGGGGCATTACGAGCAGTACTTC.

This clonotype was seen a few times. The chain uses TRBV2 and TRBJ1-4; D remains ambiguous. The V gene's germline CDR1 is SNHLY and CDR2 FYNNEI. The CDR3 has 15 amino acids. Trimming removed 2 bases from V and 4 bases from J, with 11 bases in between. CDR3 amino acids: CASSEWSGRNEKLFF. CDR3 bases: TGTGCCAGCAGTGAATGGTCAGGCCGTAATGAAAAACTGTTTTTT.

This clonotype was found many times. The J gene is TRBJ1-1, the V gene TRBV4-1; possible D gene TRBD1, 6 bases. Deletions cut 4 bases from V and 3 bases from J, with 12 bases between. The germline V gene encodes CDR1 MGHRA and CDR2 YSYEKL. The CDR3 is made up of 14 amino acids. The DNA of the CDR3 is TGCGCCAGCAGCCGCCCGGGGGGCGACACTGAAGCTTTCTTT. This translates into CASSRPGGDTEAFF.

The chain joins TRBV7-6 to TRBJ2-7, with 11 nucleotides matching TRBD2. V lost 1 base to trimming and J lost 6 bases; unmatched junction nucleotides: 2. Germline V gene lookup returns CDR1 SGHVS and CDR2 FNYEAQ. The CDR3 is made up of 14 amino acids. The CDR3 spells CASSLGGLAAEQYF. CDR3 DNA sequence: TGTGCCAGCAGCTTAGGGGGACTAGCGGCCGAGCAGTACTTC.

Points on this clonotype: A clone one base away is much larger, so this may be a read error. V usage is TRBV24-1 and J usage is TRBJ1-5; no clear D. The J call may be mistaken, given a closer DNA end match to TRBJ2-3. This CDR3 spans 13 amino acids. Per the germline V gene, CDR1 is KGHDR and CDR2 is SFDVKD. The CDR3 reads CATSGMGNQPQYF. The CDR3 DNA reads as TGTGCCACCAGTGGTATGGGCAATCAGCCCCAGTATTTT.

Ten or more counts support this clonotype. The rearrangement links TRBV5-1 to TRBJ2-7; 12 bases align to TRBD1. The CDR3 length is 15 residues. Germline V lookup: CDR1 SGHRS, CDR2 YFSETQ. J lost 5 bases, V lost 0 bases, and 3 bases had no gene match. DNA for the CDR3: TGCGCCAGCAGCTTGGAAGGGACAGGGGGCGACGAGCAGTACTTC. Amino acids: CASSLEGTGGDEQYF.

This clonotype was seen many times. V is TRBV11-2 and J is TRBJ2-3; D possibly corresponds to TRBD1 (5 bases). Germline V gene data show CDR1 as SGHAT and CDR2 as FQNNGV. Trimming took 2 bases from V and 2 from J, leaving 14 bases between them. This CDR3 is built from 16 residues. CDR3 in amino acids: CASSLIYDSPTDTQYF. The CDR3 coding sequence is TGTGCCAGCAGCTTAATTTACGACAGTCCCACAGATACGCAGTATTTT.

This clonotype appeared many times. This chain joins TRBV7-9 and TRBJ2-7; TRBD2 agrees at 11 bases. The CDR3 covers 17 residues. Germline CDR1 and CDR2: SEHNR and FQNEAQ (reference sequence). Trimming removed 5 bases from V and 3 bases from J; junction bases left unmatched: 12. The CDR3 region is CASSPQRGTSGNYEQYF. The CDR3 DNA sequence: TGTGCCAGCAGCCCTCAACGGGGGACTAGCGGAAACTACGAGCAGTACTTC.

This clonotype was seen many times. The chain recombines TRBV5-4 with TRBJ2-3, with 12 bases that match TRBD2. This CDR3 has 18 amino acids. V gave up 2 bases and J gave up 7 bases; unmatched junction bases: 14. Germline CDR1 is SGHNT and CDR2 is YYREEE (reference sequence). Here the CDR3 DNA reads TGTGCCAGCAGCTTTTTCTTTGGCGGGACTAGCGGGTCTTATACGCAGTATTTT. Translating it yields CASSFFFGGTSGSYTQYF.